This T cell receptor beta chain was profiled in a study of shared clonotypes between healthy human individuals (dated by TCRdb to about 2020). For the study in its entirety: The cohort included three men and a couple of women between 18 and 49 years of age. For each donor, CD4 naive and CD4 memory were each run on three plates, CD8 naive on two plates, and CD8 memory on one plate. To estimate repertoire size and how much clonotypes are shared between individuals, the study performed deep sequencing of blood TCR repertoires from about five healthy adults. Libraries were prepared and TCR repertoires were sequenced by different laboratories using diverse techniques, in order to increase sequencing depth and limit assay-specific biases. Each donor's leukapheresis produced roughly between roughly 0.85 and 10 billion PBMCs. What the research found in general, with its limitations: Around 5.4% of naive CD4, around 3.6% of naive CD8, 2.3% of memory CD4, and over 0.35% of memory CD8 clonotypes were shared across several donors. Incomplete sequencing was indicated by rarefaction of sorted-subset datasets, despite the large sequencing depth. Because the study included only a small number of donors, the genetic and exposure-history diversity represented was limited. Pairwise subsampling led to the expectation that sequencing depth would affect the degree of clonotype sharing among donors. Larger estimated clonotype richness was generally found for naive subsets than for memory subsets. Compared with non-shared clonotypes, clonotypes shared by all four sorted-subset donors had higher generation probabilities. Sampling was restricted to blood, and TCR repertoires in tissues likely differ from the TCR repertoires found in blood.

CD8 naive samples consisted of CD45RO-negative cells that were positively selected for CCR7, yielding a CD45RA+CCR7+ population without TemRA cells. The donors were healthy, HIV-negative adults who had no recently reported acute infections or vaccinations. Only Caucasian adults living in Nashville, Tennessee, USA were represented among the donors. Blood was obtained by leukapheresis, after which PBMCs were separated by Ficoll-Histopaque density gradient centrifugation and cryopreserved in liquid nitrogen vapor phase. Purity and quantity of every magnetically sorted T cell population were checked by analytical flow cytometry. Genomic DNA was isolated from each sorted fraction and quantified by UV absorbance on a Nanodrop 2000c. A note on this clone: The antigen this receptor binds is unknown. It has no much larger one-base neighbor in the sample; base qualities were not kept.

Using the deep immunoSEQ assay, TCR CDR3 regions were amplified from genomic DNA by multiplex PCR. Genomic DNA extracted from each cell subset was distributed evenly over all wells of several immunoSEQ 96-well plates, and each plate served as one replicate. For sorted subsets, around 200 ng genomic DNA, equal to approximately 30,000 T cell genomes, was loaded into each replicate PCR. The purified libraries were quantified using a Qubit 3.0 fluorometer, sized with a Bioanalyzer 2100, and then quantified again using the KAPA Library Quantification kit. A separate single-read 150-cycle Illumina NextSeq 550 flow cell was used to sequence each immunoSEQ 96-well plate. Turning to the authors' computational methods: Because only junctional sequences without quality scores were contained in the immunoSEQ output, filtering matching that applied to full-length reads could not be performed. To assign V/J genes and CDR3, sequences were annotated against IMGT germline references using PyIR, a Python wrapper for IgBLAST v1.9. Reads were filtered out if the reads had weak V/J assignments (E-value above 1e-6), no CDR3, stop codons, out-of-frame junctions, or ambiguous translated residues. A V3J clonotype was defined by an identical inferred V gene, J gene, and CDR3 amino acid sequence. Percentage overlap between repertoires was calculated by dividing the number of shared unique clonotypes by the size of the smaller repertoire. Repertoire richness was assessed with RTK rarefaction, the Chao1 estimator, and Recon v2.1 estimates of unobserved clonotypes. OLGA was used to compute generation probabilities for all TCRbeta clonotypes that the gDNA method yielded from four donors. TCRdb holds this immuneACCESS table with in-frame rearrangements only. Some clones are missing; in checked studies, unresolved V genes explain under half, and the rest has no known cause. That table is the source of V, J and clone size, and D and trimming were worked out from the DNA. Recorded for this sample are approximately 2,000,000 clones; approximately 92% of them occurred a single time. Under 2% of the sample comes from the top ten.

The CDR3 measures 17 amino acids from cysteine to phenylalanine. Kept here is only the CDR3 DNA, which spans 51 bases and is read in frame from base 1. V is pared back by 3 bases and J by 1 base, with 16 bases lying between the germline termini. The germline V gene sets CDR1 to MDHEN and CDR2 to SYDVKM. The chain links TRBV28 with TRBJ1-5; the D segment could be TRBD1, given 6 matching bases. The TCR originated in a man aged 18 to 30 in good health. Some clones in this sample may be carry-over from other donors' samples. The specimen sequenced was naive CD8+ T cells from PBMCs. The label giving this sample's cell subset or site can be read as: CD45RA+CCR7+. Here the CDR3 is given as CASSFTTGGDSNQPQHF. Read as DNA, the sequence is TGTGCCAGCAGTTTCACGACAGGCGGGGACAGCAATCAGCCCCAGCATTTT.